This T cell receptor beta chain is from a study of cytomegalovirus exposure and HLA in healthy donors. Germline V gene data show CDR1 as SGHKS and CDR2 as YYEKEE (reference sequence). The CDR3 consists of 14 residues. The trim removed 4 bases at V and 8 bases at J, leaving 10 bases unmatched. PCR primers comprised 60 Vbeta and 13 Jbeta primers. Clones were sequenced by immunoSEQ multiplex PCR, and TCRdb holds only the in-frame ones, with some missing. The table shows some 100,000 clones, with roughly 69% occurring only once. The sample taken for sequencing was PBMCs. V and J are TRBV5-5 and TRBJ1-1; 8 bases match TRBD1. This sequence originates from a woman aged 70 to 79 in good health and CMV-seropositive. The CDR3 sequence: CASSRSGQGAEAFF. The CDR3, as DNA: TGTGCCAGCAGCCGGTCGGGGCAGGGGGCCGAAGCTTTCTTT.